Below, one TCR beta chain is given with its context. Lacking the conserved final phenylalanine or tryptophan, this CDR3 likely reflects a read error. This sample was included in a study of siplizumab effects on memory and regulatory T cells. The CDR3 totals 15 residues. Germline-derived CDR1 and CDR2 are SGDLS and YYNGEE. V was clipped by 0 bases and J by 2 bases, with 12 bases between them. Unstimulated naive, memory, effector memory and TEMRA subsets were subjected to sequencing in a few donor pairs. TCRdb keeps only in-frame clones here, not all; method: immunoSEQ multiplex PCR. Of tens of thousands of clones listed, just over 95% are singletons.

This chain uses TRBV9 with TRBJ2-7; D possibly corresponds to TRBD2 (5 bases). The sample was naive CD8+ T cells sorted from blood. The TCR originated in a human donor in good health. CDR3 nucleotide sequence: TGTGCCAGCAGCGTAGCAGGAGGCGAGACCTACGAGCAGTACCTC. Translated, it gives CASSVAGGETYEQYL.